The clone carrying this T cell receptor (beta chain) has more than one count but fewer than ten. What it binds is unknown. Other DNA sequences from this sample encode an identical CDR3 as well. Germline V gives CDR1 MDHEN, CDR2 SYDVKM. Between the trimmed V and J ends, which lost 6 bases and 0 bases, there was a span of 4 bases. This CDR3 is built from 12 residues. This specimen belongs to a study of cytomegalovirus exposure and HLA in healthy donors. Study results and caveats: Later analysis suggested most CMV-associated TCR beta chains were HLA-restricted. In a later analysis, DRB1 alleles had the most associated TCRs; HLA-C alleles the fewest. Some V segments, including TRBV6-2 and TRBV6-3, were excluded as indistinguishable. In an earlier analysis, productive rearrangement rates for most beta V segments clustered near 87% or 30%.

PCR amplification relied on 60 Vbeta primers (plus 13 Jbeta primers). Profiling relied on immunoSEQ multiplex PCR, and the TCRdb table lists in-frame clones only, not all of them. The table includes roughly 200,000 clones, around four fifths detected once. The TCR originated in a woman aged 55-70 years in good health and CMV-seropositive. The chain is built from TRBV28 and TRBJ2-3; no clear D gene. Specimen: PBMCs. The CDR3 bases are TGTGCCAGCAGCCTCAGCACAGATACGCAGTATTTT. This gives the protein CASSLSTDTQYF. Full variable domain (rest looked up from reference TRBV28 and TRBJ2-3): DVKVTQSSRYLVKRTGEKVFLECVQDMDHENMFWYRQDPGLGLRLIYFSYDVKMKEKGDIPEGYSVSREKKERFSLILESASTNQTSMYLCASSLSTDTQYFGPGTRLTVL.